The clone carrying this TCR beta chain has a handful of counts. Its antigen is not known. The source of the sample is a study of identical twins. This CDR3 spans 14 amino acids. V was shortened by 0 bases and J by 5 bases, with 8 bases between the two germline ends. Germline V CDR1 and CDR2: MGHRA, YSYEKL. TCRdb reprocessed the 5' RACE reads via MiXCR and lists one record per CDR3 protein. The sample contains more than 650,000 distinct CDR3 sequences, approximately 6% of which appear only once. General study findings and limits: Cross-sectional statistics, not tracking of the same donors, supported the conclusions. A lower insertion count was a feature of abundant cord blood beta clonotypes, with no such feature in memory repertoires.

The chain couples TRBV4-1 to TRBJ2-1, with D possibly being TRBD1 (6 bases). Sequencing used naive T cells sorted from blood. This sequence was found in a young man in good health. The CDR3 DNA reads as TGCGCCAGCAGCCAAGAGAAGGGGGACAATGAGCAGTTCTTC. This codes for CASSQEKGDNEQFF.